The 32 T cell receptor beta chains below all came from one sample that was sequenced in a study of cytomegalovirus exposure and HLA in healthy donors. Both 60 Vbeta primers and 13 Jbeta primers went into the PCR. Data came from immunoSEQ multiplex PCR; TCRdb stores just in-frame clones and leaves some out. The sample lists around 90,000 clones, approximately 60% occurring once. Source material: PBMCs. The origin of the receptors is a woman in her 30s in good health and CMV-seropositive.

The DNA for the CDR3 is TGTGCCAGCAGCTTAGTGTCCAGCGGGGGCTCCACAGATACGCAGTATTTT. Encoded protein: CASSLVSSGGSTDTQYF. This chain connects TRBV7-2 to TRBJ2-3, with TRBD2 identical over 8 bases. CDR3 size: 17 residues. Per germline, CDR1 SGHTA and CDR2 FQGNSA. The junction had 8 bases not matched to a gene; V was cut back by 1 base and J by 2 bases.

As for this clone: Within the sample, other DNA sequences also encode this same CDR3. The chain uses TRBV5-1 and TRBJ2-3; 7 nucleotides agree with TRBD2. The V segment lost 4 bases and the J segment 5 bases; nucleotides outside the gene matches: 10. The germline V gene has CDR1 SGHRS and CDR2 YFSETQ. The CDR3 loop spans 15 amino acids. CDR3 bases: TGCGCCAGCAGCCCCAGAGGGGCGGGGGAAGATACGCAGTATTTT. Translating it yields CASSPRGAGEDTQYF.

The gene calls are TRBV27 and TRBJ2-5; the match to TRBD2 covers 12 bases. The CDR3 is made up of 18 amino acids. Germline V CDR1 and CDR2: MNHEY, SMNVEV (reference sequence). The ends lost 2 bases at V and 5 bases at J; junction bases unmatched: 12. The CDR3 region is CASSLPSPSGGAGETQYF. Here the CDR3 DNA reads TGTGCCAGCAGTTTACCCTCTCCTAGCGGGGGGGCCGGGGAGACCCAGTACTTC.

The chain links TRBV29-1 to TRBJ2-2; D possibly corresponds to TRBD1 (7 bases). Germline V CDR1 and CDR2: SQVTM, ANQGSEA. Trimming took off 6 bases at V and 2 bases at J, with 13 bases between the two ends. The CDR3 is made up of 14 amino acids. The CDR3 spells CSVGGGPNTGELFF. In DNA, the CDR3 is TGCAGCGTCGGAGGGGGCCCAAACACCGGGGAGCTGTTTTTT.

The CDR3 region has the DNA TGTGCCTGGAGTCGGGGAATCGGTGAAAAACTGTTTTTT. Amino acid sequence: CAWSRGIGEKLFF. The J gene is TRBJ1-4, the V gene TRBV30; D gene unclear. In germline, CDR1 is GTSNPN, CDR2 SVGIG (reference sequence). CDR3 size: 13 residues. V dropped 2 bases and J dropped 7 bases, with 11 bases sitting between them.

This rearrangement joins TRBV6-5 to TRBJ1-1; TRBD1 aligns across 7 bases. The CDR3 runs to 14 residues. The germline CDR1 and CDR2 sequences are MNHEY and SVGAGI. V dropped 6 bases and J dropped 0; count of bases not matched to a gene: 4. CDR3 nucleotide sequence: TGTGCCAGCAGCAAGGGGACAGTGAACACTGAAGCTTTCTTT. This translates into CASSKGTVNTEAFF.

This sequence joins TRBV28 and TRBJ2-7; 12 positions match TRBD1. This CDR3 has 15 residues. The junction had 8 bases not matched to a gene; V was cut back by 7 bases and J by 4 bases. From germline, CDR1 is MDHEN and CDR2 SYDVKM. The CDR3 DNA sequence: TGTGCCAGCACCCCCGGGACAGGGGGCGCATACGAGCAGTACTTC. This gives the protein CASTPGTGGAYEQYF.

A few counts support this clone. The chain combines TRBV28 with TRBJ1-2; D might be TRBD1 (6 bases). With 2 bases removed from V and 4 bases from J, the gap between germline ends came to 8 bases. The CDR3 spans 13 residues. Germline values: CDR1 MDHEN, CDR2 SYDVKM. The CDR3 region has the DNA TGTGCCAGCAGTTTACAGGGGAGCTATGGCTACACCTTC. Protein sequence: CASSLQGSYGYTF.

This clone was detected once. The chain is built from TRBV6-5 and TRBJ2-2, with TRBD2 matching over 7 bases. This CDR3 has 14 residues. The V and J ends lost 6 bases and 9 bases, in that order; junction bases with no gene match: 10. The germline V gene encodes CDR1 MNHEY and CDR2 SVGAGI. DNA of the CDR3: TGTGCCAGCAGACCAGGACTAGATGCGCGGGAGCTGTTTTTT. Protein sequence: CASRPGLDARELFF.

The chain links TRBV6-5 to TRBJ1-1; D is undetermined. From germline, CDR1 is MNHEY and CDR2 SVGAGI. Trimming shortened V by 0 bases and J by 3 bases, and 8 bases separated the two germline ends. CDR3 length: 14 residues. The CDR3 region is CASSYSSLYTEAFF. CDR3 coding DNA: TGTGCCAGCAGTTACTCGAGTCTTTACACTGAAGCTTTCTTT.

This clone was detected only once. The V call is TRBV6-5, the J call TRBJ2-5; perhaps TRBD1 as D (6 bases). CDR1 is MNHEY and CDR2 is SVGAGI in the germline V gene. Trimming cost V 6 bases and J 1 base, with 9 bases left between them. The CDR3 runs 13 residues. CDR3 sequence (DNA): TGTGCCAGCAGACGACAGGCCCAAGAGACCCAGTACTTC. Translation: CASRRQAQETQYF.

The V call is TRBV5-1, the J call TRBJ2-7; 9 bases fit TRBD1. CDR1 and CDR2 from the germline V gene are SGHRS and YFSETQ. Trimming removed 0 bases from V and 7 bases from J; junction bases left unmatched: 5. CDR3 length: 14 residues. For the CDR3, the DNA is TGCGCCAGCAGCTTGGGGGACAGGGTAAATGAGCAGTACTTC. Protein product: CASSLGDRVNEQYF.

Only a few counts were recorded for this clone. The chain has TRBV5-5 and TRBJ2-7; 9 nucleotides agree with TRBD1. This CDR3 has 13 amino acids. CDR1 and CDR2 from the germline V gene are SGHKS and YYEKEE (reference sequence). V lost 4 bases to trimming and J lost 2 bases; unmatched junction nucleotides: 1. The CDR3 loop is CASSRQGAYEQYF. CDR3 nucleotides: TGTGCCAGCAGCAGACAGGGGGCCTACGAGCAGTACTTC.

V and J are TRBV4-1 and TRBJ2-2, with 7 bases aligning to TRBD1. This CDR3 contains 16 residues. Germline V gene sequence: CDR1 MGHRA, CDR2 YSYEKL. V dropped 4 bases and J dropped 5; count of bases not matched to a gene: 10. The chain's CDR3 is CASSPRVDRSTGELFF. The DNA for the CDR3 is TGCGCCAGCAGCCCCCGCGTGGACAGGAGTACCGGGGAGCTGTTTTTT.

The CDR3 is CASSSGQESTEAFF. DNA of the CDR3: TGCGCCAGCAGCTCGGGACAGGAAAGCACTGAAGCTTTCTTT. The chain links TRBV5-1 to TRBJ1-1; 8 positions agree with TRBD1. Germline CDR1 and CDR2: SGHRS and YFSETQ. The CDR3 extends over 14 amino acids. V shed 3 bases and J 4 bases; nucleotides not matched to a gene: 5.

The chain uses TRBV6-5 and TRBJ1-4; D ambiguous. Germline V lookup: CDR1 MNHEY, CDR2 SVGAGI. The CDR3 runs to 12 residues. With 3 bases removed from V and 11 bases from J, the gap between germline ends came to 10 bases. The chain's CDR3 is CASSYSGEKLFF. For the CDR3, the DNA is TGTGCCAGCAGTTATTCGGGTGAGAAACTGTTTTTT.

This clone was picked up a small number of times. The junction differs from germline at one of its ends, possibly a read error. The chain carries TRBV5-4 and TRBJ1-2; 8 bases align to TRBD1. CDR1 and CDR2 from the germline V gene are SGHNT and YYREEE (reference sequence). This CDR3 comprises 15 residues. CDR3 DNA sequence: TGTGCCAGCAGCTTGGTGGTGGGGACAGGAGGTGGCTACCCCTTC. It translates to CASSLVVGTGGGYPF.

J is TRBJ2-3 and V is TRBV6-1; 8 bases match TRBD2. The CDR3 totals 16 residues. Germline V gene lookup returns CDR1 MNHNS and CDR2 SASEGT. Unmatched junction bases numbered 10, after V lost 4 bases and J lost 4 bases. The CDR3 sequence: CASSAHRGGLADTQYF. The CDR3 coding sequence is TGTGCCAGCAGTGCACATCGGGGGGGCCTGGCAGATACGCAGTATTTT.

The chain combines TRBV27 with TRBJ1-5, with 8 bases aligning to TRBD1. J was trimmed by 0 bases and V by 5 bases; bases with no gene match: 15. Germline CDR1 is MNHEY and CDR2 is SMNVEV (reference sequence). The CDR3 is made up of 19 amino acids. CDR3 sequence reads: CASSPGLGQGGFSNQPQHF. Written as DNA, the CDR3 is TGTGCCAGCAGTCCGGGGTTAGGACAGGGAGGATTTAGCAATCAGCCCCAGCATTTT.

The chain joins TRBV6-1 to TRBJ1-2; TRBD1 matches 7 bases. The CDR3 runs to 14 residues. Trimming at V came to 4 bases and at J to 1 base, leaving 3 bases not matched to a gene. From germline, CDR1 is MNHNS and CDR2 SASEGT. For the CDR3, the DNA is TGTGCCAGCAGTGCCGGACAGGTTAACTATGGCTACACCTTC. Its translation: CASSAGQVNYGYTF.

This sequence joins TRBV4-2 and TRBJ2-5, with TRBD1 matching over 7 bases. The germline V gene encodes CDR1 LGHNA and CDR2 YNFKEQ. CDR3 length: 14 residues. V lost 4 bases to trimming and J lost 5 bases; unmatched junction nucleotides: 7. The CDR3 loop reads CASSPGQDGETQYF. Written as DNA, the CDR3 is TGTGCCAGCAGCCCCGGACAGGACGGGGAGACCCAGTACTTC.

CDR3 sequence (DNA): TGTGCCAGCAGCTTAGTGCAGGGAACTAATGAAAAACTGTTTTTT. Its protein product is CASSLVQGTNEKLFF. The rearrangement links TRBV7-9 to TRBJ1-4; D perhaps matches TRBD1 (5 bases). The V and J ends lost 1 base and 1 base respectively, with 7 bases between them. The CDR3 runs to 15 residues. The germline V gene has CDR1 SEHNR and CDR2 FQNEAQ (reference sequence).

This clone has only a few counts. The V and J genes are TRBV10-2 and TRBJ1-1, with D maybe TRBD1 (5 bases). The CDR3 has 16 residues. Trimming removed 0 bases at V and 3 bases at J, with 14 bases between. Looked up from germline, CDR1 is WSHSY and CDR2 is SAAADI. CDR3 sequence: CASSESRTGRDTEAFF. The DNA of the CDR3 is TGCGCCAGCAGTGAGTCGCGTACGGGCAGGGACACTGAAGCTTTCTTT.

This clone was counted between two and nine times. The chain links TRBV4-1 to TRBJ1-1; D gene ambiguous. This CDR3 spans 15 amino acids. Deletions cut 2 bases from V and 1 base from J, with 11 bases between. Germline V gene sequence: CDR1 MGHRA, CDR2 YSYEKL. The CDR3 DNA follows: TGCGCCAGCAGCCAATCACAGACACAGAACACTGAAGCTTTCTTT. Protein product: CASSQSQTQNTEAFF.

The chain combines TRBV15 with TRBJ1-6; the D is unclear. CDR3 length: 14 residues. Trimming took off 2 bases at V and 15 bases at J, with 17 bases between the two ends. Germline V gene data show CDR1 as LNHNV and CDR2 as YYDKDF (reference sequence). The DNA of the CDR3 is TGTGCCACCAGCAGATCCCTCAGCGAACCGAACCTCCACTTT. This gives the protein CATSRSLSEPNLHF.

Here the CDR3 reads CASSLGRAGYSNQPQHF. The DNA for the CDR3 is TGTGCCAGCAGCTTGGGTAGGGCGGGGTATAGCAATCAGCCCCAGCATTTT. This chain joins TRBV5-6 and TRBJ1-5; D is unresolved. Germline lookup yields CDR1 SGHDT and CDR2 YYEEEE. Trimming took 0 bases from V and 0 from J, leaving 13 bases between them. The length of the CDR3 is 17 residues.

Regarding this clone: One end of the junction does not line up with germline, which may come from a read error. V is TRBV7-9 and J is TRBJ2-7, with 8 bases that match TRBD2. The CDR3 extends over 15 amino acids. In germline, CDR1 is SEHNR, CDR2 FQNEAQ (reference sequence). In nucleotides, the CDR3 is TGTTCCAGCAGCTTATTTGGGACTAGTGACTACGAGCAGTACTTC. Amino acid sequence: CSSSLFGTSDYEQYF.

The chain links TRBV6-5 to TRBJ1-1; TRBD1 agrees at 10 bases. The germline V gene has CDR1 MNHEY and CDR2 SVGAGI. The J segment lost 3 bases and the V segment lost 4 bases, leaving 2 bases of the junction unmatched. CDR3 length: 14 residues. This chain's CDR3 is CASSSDRGHTEAFF. CDR3 in DNA: TGTGCCAGCAGTTCTGACAGGGGGCACACTGAAGCTTTCTTT.

This clone has only a few counts. This chain uses TRBV6-5 with TRBJ1-5; 7 bases agree with TRBD1. Trimming cost V 6 bases and J 1 base; bases outside gene matches: 3. The V gene's germline CDR1 is MNHEY and CDR2 SVGAGI. The CDR3 runs to 14 residues. The DNA for the CDR3 is TGTGCCAGCAGATCGGACAGGAGCAATCAGCCCCAGCATTTT. Translation: CASRSDRSNQPQHF.

The V gene is TRBV7-2, the J gene TRBJ2-7, with D possibly TRBD2 on 7 matching bases. The CDR3 is made up of 15 amino acids. V lost 1 base, J lost 3 bases, and 13 bases lay in between. Per germline, CDR1 SGHTA and CDR2 FQGNSA. The CDR3 DNA reads TGTGCCAGCAGCTTAGGTGGCGGGGGCGGCTACGAGCAGTACTTC. Protein product: CASSLGGGGGYEQYF.

The table lists this clone with a few counts. The chain joins TRBV2 to TRBJ2-7; no clear D. Germline V CDR1 and CDR2: SNHLY, FYNNEI. CDR3 size: 14 residues. V lost 8 bases and J lost 2, with 16 bases in between. CDR3: CASAGSRKTYEQYF. The CDR3 DNA is TGTGCCAGCGCCGGGTCAAGAAAAACCTACGAGCAGTACTTC.

The genes are TRBV5-1 and TRBJ1-3, with 7 bases aligning to TRBD1. V lost 4 bases to trimming and J lost 1 base; unmatched junction nucleotides: 5. Germline V gene data show CDR1 as SGHRS and CDR2 as YFSETQ. The CDR3 sequence is 15 residues long. In DNA form, the CDR3 reads TGCGCCAGCAGCATACAGGGGCAGTCTGGAAACACCATATATTTT. Translating it yields CASSIQGQSGNTIYF.